One and the same sample provided the 12 T cell receptor beta chains below, sequenced in a study of cytomegalovirus exposure and HLA in healthy donors. With 60 Vbeta and 13 Jbeta primers, the PCR was carried out. Sequenced by immunoSEQ multiplex PCR; TCRdb stores in-frame clones only, minus some. The sample table sets out around 200,000 clones. Sequenced input: PBMCs. The receptors were sampled from a girl aged 2 to 9 in good health and CMV-seropositive.

V and J are TRBV18 and TRBJ2-7, with a tentative D call TRBD1 (6 bases). This CDR3 is built from 15 residues. Germline assignment: CDR1 KGHSH and CDR2 LQKENI. The V and J ends lost 2 bases and 3 bases respectively, with 14 bases between them. CDR3 bases: TGTGCCAGCTCACCAACAACAGGGAAGCGCTACGAGCAGTACTTC. Residues: CASSPTTGKRYEQYF.

The chain combines TRBV4-2 with TRBJ2-4; a weak D match, TRBD2 (6 bases). This CDR3 region has 16 residues. V lost 0 bases to trimming and J lost 5 bases, with 14 bases between them. CDR1 is LGHNA, CDR2 YNFKEQ, per germline. The CDR3 region is CASSQERERTQNIQYF. The DNA for the CDR3 is TGTGCCAGCAGCCAAGAACGGGAGCGGACACAAAACATTCAGTACTTC.

The V and J genes are TRBV10-3 and TRBJ2-7, with TRBD2 matching 8 bases. This CDR3 has 15 residues. Trimming cost V 3 bases and J 0 bases; bases outside gene matches: 4. The V gene's germline CDR1 is ENHRY and CDR2 SYGVKD. Written as DNA, the CDR3 is TGTGCCATCAGTGATGTAGCGGGGAGCTCCTACGAGCAGTACTTC. Protein product: CAISDVAGSSYEQYF.

The chain is built from TRBV5-6 and TRBJ1-1; D is uncertain. The CDR3 runs to 15 residues. The V gene's germline CDR1 is SGHDT and CDR2 YYEEEE. The V end lost 2 bases, the J end lost 4 bases, and 15 bases lay between the germline ends. The CDR3 spells CASSFPEGGGTEAFF. The CDR3 coding sequence is TGTGCCAGCAGCTTCCCGGAGGGTGGAGGCACTGAAGCTTTCTTT.

The rearrangement joins TRBV19 to TRBJ2-1; 9 nucleotides align to TRBD2. The CDR3 has 15 residues. Looked up from germline, CDR1 is LNHDA and CDR2 is SQIVND (reference sequence). The V and J ends lost 2 bases and 8 bases, in that order; junction bases with no gene match: 7. CDR3 bases: TGTGCCAGTAGTATAATTAGCGGGAGAGGGGATGAGCAGTTCTTC. Its translation: CASSIISGRGDEQFF.

The chain couples TRBV7-2 to TRBJ2-3; 13 bases match TRBD2. The V segment lost 2 bases and the J segment 5 bases; nucleotides outside the gene matches: 4. Germline CDR1 SGHTA, CDR2 FQGNSA. There are 16 residues in the CDR3. The CDR3 DNA follows: TGTGCCAGCAGCTTACTAACTAGCGGGAGGGTAGATACGCAGTATTTT. It encodes CASSLLTSGRVDTQYF.

V and J are TRBV10-2 and TRBJ2-7; D might be TRBD2 (6 bases). CDR3 length: 17 amino acids. Germline CDR1 is WSHSY and CDR2 is SAAADI. The V end lost 2 bases, the J end lost 5 bases, and 22 bases lay between the germline ends. CDR3 DNA: TGCGCCAGCAGTGAGGACCCGTCCGGGAGCTCCGGTGACGAGCAGTACTTC. It codes for CASSEDPSGSSGDEQYF.

The V call is TRBV5-1, the J call TRBJ1-2, with a possible D match to TRBD1 (6 bases). Between the trimmed V and J ends, which lost 2 bases and 3 bases, there was a span of 14 bases. CDR3 length: 15 amino acids. Per the germline V gene, CDR1 is SGHRS and CDR2 is YFSETQ. CDR3 coding DNA: TGCGCCAGCAGCTTATCAGGACAGACCGACTATGGCTACACCTTC. As protein: CASSLSGQTDYGYTF.

V is TRBV7-9 and J is TRBJ1-3, with TRBD1 as a possible D gene (6 bases). CDR1 and CDR2 (germline): SEHNR, FQNEAQ (reference sequence). Trimming stripped 3 bases from V and 0 bases from J, with 15 bases between. The CDR3 loop spans 17 amino acids. The DNA for the CDR3 is TGTGCCAGCAGCTTGAGGGACAAGAGTGACTCTGGAAACACCATATATTTT. This sequence encodes CASSLRDKSDSGNTIYF.

The genes are TRBV2 and TRBJ2-5; 7 bases agree with TRBD2. The germline CDR1 and CDR2 sequences are SNHLY and FYNNEI. J gave up 1 base and V 2 bases, and 7 bases lay outside the gene matches. This CDR3 is built from 16 residues. This CDR3 is CASSETAGIIQETQYF. For the CDR3, the DNA is TGTGCCAGCAGTGAAACAGCGGGGATAATCCAAGAGACCCAGTACTTC.

The chain recombines TRBV5-1 with TRBJ2-7; tentative D call: TRBD1 (6 bases). The CDR3 length is 13 residues. The germline V and J ends were trimmed by 4 bases and 0 bases, with 8 bases remaining between them. Per germline, CDR1 SGHRS and CDR2 YFSETQ. CDR3 nucleotide sequence: TGCGCCAGCAGCCGGGACACCTCCTACGAGCAGTACTTC. This codes for CASSRDTSYEQYF.

This chain links TRBV28 with TRBJ1-5; D unclear. The CDR3 extends over 17 amino acids. V lost 2 bases, J lost 4 bases, and 18 bases lay in between. Per the germline V gene, CDR1 is MDHEN and CDR2 is SYDVKM. The CDR3 spells CASSLKMGRAGNQPQHF. Here the CDR3 DNA reads TGTGCCAGCAGTTTAAAAATGGGGAGGGCCGGTAATCAGCCCCAGCATTTT.